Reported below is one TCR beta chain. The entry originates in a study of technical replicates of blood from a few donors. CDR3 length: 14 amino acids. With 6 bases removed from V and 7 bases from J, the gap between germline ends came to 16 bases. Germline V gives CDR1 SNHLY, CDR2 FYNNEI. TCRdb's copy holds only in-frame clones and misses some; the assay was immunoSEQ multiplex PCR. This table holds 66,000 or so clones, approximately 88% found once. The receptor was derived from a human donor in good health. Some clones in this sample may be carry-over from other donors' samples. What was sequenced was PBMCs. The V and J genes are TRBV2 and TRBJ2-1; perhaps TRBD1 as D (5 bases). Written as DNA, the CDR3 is TGTGCCAGCAGCCAGGGTGGTCTAAGTAATGAGCAGTTCTTC. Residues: CASSQGGLSNEQFF.